These T cell receptor beta chains were read from a single sample in a study of blood T cells in healthy people across ages. TCRdb reanalysed the 5' RACE reads using MiXCR and keeps one entry per CDR3 protein. This repertoire shows roughly 800,000 distinct CDR3 sequences, 50% to 65% found once; its top ten account for around 40%. Material for sequencing was blood. The source of these receptors is an elderly man in good health. Both conserved end residues are part of each CDR3. A D gene is named only where the DNA matches it firmly. Where a row states a size, it is once, few, many or the class of an expanded clone; other rows omit it.

TRBD1 | TRBJ1-2 | . | TRBV6-6 | CASRGTEGGYTF | TGTGCCAGCAGAGGGACAGAGGGTGGCTACACCTTC
. | TRBJ2-1 | . | TRBV7-8 | CASSSEGGSEDEQFF | TGTGCCAGCAGCTCTGAGGGGGGGAGCGAAGATGAGCAGTTCTTC
TRBD2 | TRBJ2-5 | . | TRBV5-1 | CASSARGLAAQETQYF | TGCGCCAGCAGCGCTCGAGGACTAGCTGCTCAAGAGACCCAGTACTTC
TRBD1 | TRBJ1-5 | . | TRBV6-5 | CASSLQGTGNQPQHF | TGTGCCAGCAGTTTACAGGGGACGGGGAATCAGCCCCAGCATTTT
. | TRBJ1-5 | . | TRBV6-5 | CASSYSMEQPQHF | TGTGCCAGCAGTTACTCGATGGAGCAGCCCCAGCATTTT
. | TRBJ2-3 | . | TRBV12-3/TRBV12-4 | CASTLRDSLSYTQYF | TGTGCCAGCACCCTACGGGACTCCCTATCTTATACGCAGTATTTT
TRBD2 | TRBJ2-3 | few | TRBV7-2 | CASSYTAGGHRYAYF | TGTGCCAGCAGCTACACGGCGGGAGGGCACAGATACGCGTATTTT
. | TRBJ2-1 | . | TRBV24-1 | CATTRDNEQFF | TGTGCCACCACCAGGGACAATGAGCAGTTCTTC
. | TRBJ2-5 | few | TRBV6-2/TRBV6-3 | CASSQGLGVETQYF | TGTGCCAGCAGCCAGGGGCTGGGGGTGGAGACCCAGTACTTC
TRBD1 | TRBJ1-4 | few | TRBV20-1 | CSATGQALGEKLFF | TGCAGTGCTACGGGACAGGCCCTAGGAGAAAAACTGTTTTTT
. | TRBJ2-5 | few | TRBV20-1 | CSARVSGETQYF | TGCAGTGCTAGGGTCAGTGGAGAGACCCAGTACTTC
. | TRBJ1-5 | . | TRBV18 | CASSRDSAGQPQHF | TGTGCCAGCTCACGGGATTCTGCAGGTCAGCCCCAGCATTTT
TRBD2 | TRBJ2-7 | . | TRBV5-1 | CASSLWKSGRGAEQYF | TGCGCCAGCAGCTTGTGGAAAAGCGGGAGGGGGGCCGAGCAGTACTTC
. | TRBJ2-7 | few | TRBV29-1 | CSVEVGGQGSYEQYF | TGCAGCGTGGAGGTTGGAGGGCAGGGAAGCTACGAGCAGTACTTC
. | TRBJ2-7 | . | TRBV20-1 | CSARDLRQSSYEQYF | TGCAGTGCTAGAGATCTGAGACAGAGCTCCTACGAGCAGTACTTC
. | TRBJ2-1 | . | TRBV7-3 | CASSSTRSSYNEQFF | TGTGCCAGCAGCTCCACACGGAGCTCCTACAATGAGCAGTTCTTC
. | TRBJ2-5 | . | TRBV6-6 | CASKLGETQYF | TGTGCCAGCAAATTGGGAGAGACCCAGTACTTC
. | TRBJ2-1 | . | TRBV14 | CASSQGGTGTWQFF | TGTGCCAGCAGCCAAGGGGGAACCGGGACTTGGCAGTTCTTC
TRBD2 | TRBJ2-3 | . | TRBV20-1 | CSASRRREVRGRYAYF | TGCAGTGCTTCCCGGAGGCGGGAGGTGAGGGGCAGATACGCGTATTTT
. | TRBJ1-5 | few | TRBV12-3/TRBV12-4 | CASSQGHPSRQPQHF | TGTGCCAGCAGCCAGGGACACCCCTCACGGCAGCCCCAGCATTTT